The 20 T cell receptor beta chains in this list originate from one sample, sequenced in a study of cytomegalovirus exposure and HLA in healthy donors. The PCR was carried out with 60 Vbeta primers and 13 Jbeta primers. Method: immunoSEQ multiplex PCR; TCRdb's copy keeps in-frame clones and lacks some. The table includes around 98,000 clones, about 81% detected once. Sample: PBMCs. The source of these receptors is a middle-aged man in good health and CMV-seronegative.

The chain links TRBV6-5 to TRBJ2-7; possibly TRBD1 for D (6 bases). V was shortened by 2 bases and J by 2 bases, with 13 bases between the two germline ends. CDR1 MNHEY and CDR2 SVGAGI come from the germline V gene. The CDR3 has 15 amino acids. CDR3 loop: CASSYRQVTTYEQYF. CDR3 nucleotide sequence: TGTGCCAGCAGTTACCGACAGGTGACTACCTACGAGCAGTACTTC.

The chain carries TRBV2 and TRBJ1-1; D unclear. With 4 bases removed from V and 2 bases from J, the gap between germline ends came to 8 bases. The CDR3 extends over 13 amino acids. CDR1 is SNHLY, CDR2 FYNNEI, per germline. The CDR3 DNA sequence: TGTGCCAGCAGTGGGCAGGCAAACACTGAAGCTTTCTTT. Translating it yields CASSGQANTEAFF.

This clone was picked up one time. The V and J genes are TRBV11-3 and TRBJ2-1; 7 bases match TRBD2. CDR3 size: 15 residues. Germline V gene sequence: CDR1 SGHNT, CDR2 YENEEA. V lost 3 bases to trimming and J lost 5 bases; unmatched junction nucleotides: 7. DNA for the CDR3: TGTGCCAGCAGCTTTTCGGGACTAAATGACAATGAGCAGTTCTTC. Protein: CASSFSGLNDNEQFF.

This clone was seen only once. The rearrangement links TRBV9 to TRBJ1-1; D is perhaps TRBD1 (6 bases). The CDR3 sequence is 15 residues long. CDR1 is SGDLS, CDR2 YYNGEE, per germline. Between the trimmed V and J ends, which lost 0 bases and 3 bases, there was a span of 12 bases. The CDR3 sequence is CASSVEVGAYTEAFF. In DNA, the CDR3 is TGTGCCAGCAGCGTAGAGGTGGGGGCGTACACTGAAGCTTTCTTT.

The sample holds one count of this clone. CDR3 sequence (DNA): TGTGCCAGCAGCTTCCAAGGACAGAATTCACCCCTCCACTTT. This sequence encodes CASSFQGQNSPLHF. The chain employs TRBV7-2 and TRBJ1-6, with D possibly matching TRBD1 (6 bases). Trimming stripped 3 bases from V and 7 bases from J, with 10 bases between. From germline, CDR1 is SGHTA and CDR2 FQGNSA. The CDR3 runs to 14 residues.

The chain uses TRBV27 and TRBJ1-1; D is ambiguous. Trimming took off 3 bases at V and 2 bases at J, with 7 bases between the two ends. Germline V gene sequence: CDR1 MNHEY, CDR2 SMNVEV (reference sequence). CDR3 size: 13 residues. The CDR3 sequence: CASSFADNTEAFF. Here the CDR3 DNA reads TGTGCCAGCAGTTTTGCGGATAACACTGAAGCTTTCTTT.

The chain joins TRBV18 to TRBJ2-7, with D tentatively TRBD1 (5 bases). Trimming pared 3 bases from V and 0 bases from J, leaving 9 bases between. CDR3 length: 14 residues. Per germline, CDR1 KGHSH and CDR2 LQKENI. CDR3 DNA: TGTGCCAGCTCACCTAAAGACAGCTCCTACGAGCAGTACTTC. Its protein product is CASSPKDSSYEQYF.

V usage is TRBV28 and J usage is TRBJ1-3; 8 bases agree with TRBD1. From germline, CDR1 is MDHEN and CDR2 SYDVKM. The V and J ends lost 4 bases and 3 bases, in that order; junction bases with no gene match: 5. The CDR3 length is 15 residues. CDR3 DNA sequence: TGTGCCAGCAGTTCCCTCGGGACAGGTGGAAACACCATATATTTT. Protein product: CASSSLGTGGNTIYF.

Comment on this clone: This specimen includes other DNA sequences encoding the same CDR3. This rearrangement joins TRBV7-2 to TRBJ1-1; D might be TRBD1 (6 bases). V lost 5 bases, J lost 0 bases, and 10 bases lay in between. Germline CDR1 reads SGHTA; CDR2 reads FQGNSA. This CDR3 has 14 amino acids. The DNA of the CDR3 is TGTGCCAGCAGCCCACAGGGATTGAACACTGAAGCTTTCTTT. Protein product: CASSPQGLNTEAFF.

This chain links TRBV6-6 with TRBJ1-2, with D possibly matching TRBD1 (5 bases). Germline CDR1 is MNHNY and CDR2 is SVGAGI (reference sequence). This CDR3 comprises 15 residues. Trimming took off 4 bases at V and 1 base at J, with 13 bases between the two ends. The chain's CDR3 is CASSFTGADNYGYTF. The CDR3 DNA is TGTGCCAGCAGTTTCACAGGTGCCGATAACTATGGCTACACCTTC.

In its sample, this clone was seen once. The rearrangement uses TRBV21-1 and TRBJ2-4; TRBD1, the table's D call, was not compared with the DNA. TRBV21-1 is designated a pseudogene. This CDR3 is 17 amino acids long. This CDR3 reads CASSRTGPRYSKNIQYF. In DNA form, the CDR3 reads TGTGCCAGCAGCAGGACAGGCCCTCGATACTCAAAAAACATTCAGTACTTC.

The rearrangement joins TRBV11-2 to TRBJ1-2; 9 bases align to TRBD1. Germline values: CDR1 SGHAT, CDR2 FQNNGV. Trimming removed 5 bases from V and 6 bases from J; junction bases left unmatched: 4. There are 13 residues in the CDR3. The DNA for the CDR3 is TGTGCCAGCAGCCCCAGGACAGGGGATGGCTACACCTTC. Its protein is CASSPRTGDGYTF.

CDR3 in DNA: TGTGCCAGCAGCCAGTTGGATGACACAGGGCAGGCTTTCTTT. Translated, it gives CASSQLDDTGQAFF. The chain links TRBV14 to TRBJ1-1; possible D gene TRBD1, 6 bases. The CDR3 spans 14 residues. V was clipped by 3 bases and J by 11 bases, with 19 bases between them. Germline CDR1 and CDR2: SGHDN and FVKESK.

The chain joins TRBV6-5 to TRBJ1-5; D is undetermined. V was shortened by 4 bases and J by 3 bases, with 10 bases between the two germline ends. CDR1 and CDR2 (germline): MNHEY, SVGAGI. CDR3 length: 14 residues. The CDR3 sequence is CASSSGKANQPQHF. CDR3 sequence (DNA): TGTGCCAGCAGTTCCGGGAAAGCCAATCAGCCCCAGCATTTT.

V is TRBV18 and J is TRBJ1-6; perhaps TRBD1 as D (5 bases). V was cut by 4 bases and J by 10 bases, with 11 bases left in between. The V gene's germline CDR1 is KGHSH and CDR2 LQKENI. This CDR3 contains 13 residues. The chain's CDR3 is CASSRGVESPLHF. DNA for the CDR3: TGTGCCAGCTCACGGGGGGTCGAATCACCCCTCCACTTT.

V gene TRBV5-6 combines with J gene TRBJ2-1; D gene ambiguous. CDR3 size: 14 residues. V was clipped by 4 bases and J by 0 bases, with 8 bases between them. Germline lookup yields CDR1 SGHDT and CDR2 YYEEEE. The CDR3 coding sequence is TGTGCCAGCAGCCGGAGCGACTCCTACAATGAGCAGTTCTTC. Translated: CASSRSDSYNEQFF.

V gene TRBV10-3 combines with J gene TRBJ2-1; the D gene is possibly TRBD2 (5 bases). The CDR3 totals 16 residues. The germline V and J ends were trimmed by 0 bases and 1 base, with 10 bases remaining between them. Per germline, CDR1 ENHRY and CDR2 SYGVKD. CDR3 loop: CAISESSSQSYNEQFF. The CDR3 bases are TGTGCCATCAGTGAGTCTTCTAGCCAATCCTACAATGAGCAGTTCTTC.

The chain joins TRBV30 to TRBJ2-7; perhaps TRBD1 as D (6 bases). Germline values: CDR1 GTSNPN, CDR2 SVGIG (reference sequence). The V and J ends lost 0 bases and 2 bases respectively, with 14 bases between them. The CDR3 runs 15 residues. Written as DNA, the CDR3 is TGTGCCTGGAGTGTATTGGGGCAGGGGCCCTACGAGCAGTACTTC. Residues: CAWSVLGQGPYEQYF. The whole variable domain, remainder taken from reference TRBV30 and TRBJ2-7, is SQTIHQWPATLVQPVGSPLSLECTVEGTSNPNLYWYRQAAGRGLQLLFYSVGIGQISSEVPQNLSASRPQDRQFILSSKKLLLSDSGFYLCAWSVLGQGPYEQYFGPGTRLTVT.

The V call is TRBV19, the J call TRBJ1-5; TRBD1 matches at 11 bases. CDR1 and CDR2 from the germline V gene are LNHDA and SQIVND (reference sequence). CDR3 size: 15 residues. V was clipped by 5 bases and J by 5 bases; unmatched bases: 5. Here the CDR3 DNA reads TGTGCCAGTAGTCACGGGACAGGGGGATATCAGCCCCAGCATTTT. Amino acid sequence: CASSHGTGGYQPQHF.

V and J are TRBV27 and TRBJ2-7; 10 bases map to TRBD1. V lost 2 bases, J lost 4 bases, and 5 bases stayed unmatched. Germline loops: CDR1 MNHEY, CDR2 SMNVEV (reference sequence). This CDR3 is 15 amino acids long. The CDR3 DNA reads as TGTGCCAGCAGTTTAGGGACAGGGGTGGGGTACGAGCAGTACTTC. Translating gives CASSLGTGVGYEQYF.